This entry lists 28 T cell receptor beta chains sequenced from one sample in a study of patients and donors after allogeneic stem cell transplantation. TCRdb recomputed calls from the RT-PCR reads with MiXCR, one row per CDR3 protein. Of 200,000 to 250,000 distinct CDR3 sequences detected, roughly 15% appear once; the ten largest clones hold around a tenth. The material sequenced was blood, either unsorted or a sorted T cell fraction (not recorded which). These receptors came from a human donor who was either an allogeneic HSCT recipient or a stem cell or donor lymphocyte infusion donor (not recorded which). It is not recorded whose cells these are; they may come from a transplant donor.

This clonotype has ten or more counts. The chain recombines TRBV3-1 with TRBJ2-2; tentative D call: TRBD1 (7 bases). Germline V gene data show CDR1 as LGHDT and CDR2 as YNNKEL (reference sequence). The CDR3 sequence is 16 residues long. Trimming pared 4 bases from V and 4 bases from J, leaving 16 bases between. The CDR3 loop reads CASSPHPGGGTGELFF. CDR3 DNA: TGTGCCAGCAGCCCACACCCAGGGGGAGGCACCGGGGAGCTGTTTTTT.

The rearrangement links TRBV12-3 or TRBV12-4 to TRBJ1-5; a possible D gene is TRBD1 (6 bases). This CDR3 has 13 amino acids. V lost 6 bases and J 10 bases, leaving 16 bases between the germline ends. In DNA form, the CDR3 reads TGTGCCAGCAGGGGGGCAGCACCGCATCCCCAGCATTTT. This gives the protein CASRGAAPHPQHF.

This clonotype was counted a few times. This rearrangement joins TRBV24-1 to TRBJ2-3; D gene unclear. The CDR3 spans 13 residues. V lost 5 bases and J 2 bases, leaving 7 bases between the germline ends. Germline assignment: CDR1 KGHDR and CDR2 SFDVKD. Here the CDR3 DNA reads TGTGCCACCAGTGTTTCGAACACAGATACGCAGTATTTT. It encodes CATSVSNTDTQYF.

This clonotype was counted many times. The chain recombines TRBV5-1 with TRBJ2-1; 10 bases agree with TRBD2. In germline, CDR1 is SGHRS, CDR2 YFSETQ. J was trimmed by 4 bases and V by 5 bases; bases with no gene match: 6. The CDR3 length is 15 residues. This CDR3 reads CASSGTSVEYNEQFF. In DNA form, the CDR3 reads TGCGCCAGCAGTGGGACTAGCGTAGAATACAATGAGCAGTTCTTC. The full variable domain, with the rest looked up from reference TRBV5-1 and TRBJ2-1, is KAGVTQTPRYLIKTRGQQVTLSCSPISGHRSVSWYQQTPGQGLQFLFEYFSETQRNKGNFPGRFSGRQFSNSRSEMNVSTLELGDSALYLCASSGTSVEYNEQFFGPGTRLTVL.

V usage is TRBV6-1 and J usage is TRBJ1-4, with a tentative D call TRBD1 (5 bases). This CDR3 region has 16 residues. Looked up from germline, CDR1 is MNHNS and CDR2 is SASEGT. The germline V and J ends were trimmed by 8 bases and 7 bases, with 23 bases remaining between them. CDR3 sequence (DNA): TGTGCCAGCGAACCCTCTAACGGTCAGGGCGGTGAAAAACTGTTTTTT. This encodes CASEPSNGQGGEKLFF.

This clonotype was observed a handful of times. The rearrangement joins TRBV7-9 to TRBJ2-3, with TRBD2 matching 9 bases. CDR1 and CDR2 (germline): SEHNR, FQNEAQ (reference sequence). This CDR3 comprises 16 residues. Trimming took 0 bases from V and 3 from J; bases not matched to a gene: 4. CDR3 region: CASSLAAGGPTDTQYF. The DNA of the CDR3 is TGTGCCAGCAGCTTAGCTGCGGGAGGGCCGACAGATACGCAGTATTTT. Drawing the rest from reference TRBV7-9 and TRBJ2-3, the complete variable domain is DTGVSQNPRHKITKRGQNVTFRCDPISEHNRLYWYRQTLGQGPEFLTYFQNEAQLEKSRLLSDRFSAERPKGSFSTLEIQRTEQGDSAMYLCASSLAAGGPTDTQYFGPGTRLTVL.

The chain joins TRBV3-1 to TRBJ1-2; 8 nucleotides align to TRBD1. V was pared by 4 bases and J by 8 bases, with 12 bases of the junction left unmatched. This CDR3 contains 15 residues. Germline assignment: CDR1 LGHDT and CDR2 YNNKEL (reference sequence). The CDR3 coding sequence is TGTGCCAGCAGCCGCGGGACGGGACAGGCTTACGGCTACACCTTC. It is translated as CASSRGTGQAYGYTF.

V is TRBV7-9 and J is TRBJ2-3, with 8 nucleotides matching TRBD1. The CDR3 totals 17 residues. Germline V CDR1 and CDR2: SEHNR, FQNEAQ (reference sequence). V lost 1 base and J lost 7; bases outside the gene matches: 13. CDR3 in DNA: TGTGCCAGCAGCTTAGAAAAGGGCAGGGGGCGCGAGAATACGCAGTATTTT. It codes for CASSLEKGRGRENTQYF.

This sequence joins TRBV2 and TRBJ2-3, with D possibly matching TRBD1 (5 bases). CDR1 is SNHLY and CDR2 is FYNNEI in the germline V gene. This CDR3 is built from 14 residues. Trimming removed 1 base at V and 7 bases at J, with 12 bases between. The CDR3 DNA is TGTGCCAGCAGTGAAGGGGGCGGTACAAATACGCAGTATTTT. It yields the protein CASSEGGGTNTQYF.

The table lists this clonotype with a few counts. The CDR3 sequence is CASSVVDSSGNTIYF. CDR3 nucleotides: TGTGCCAGCAGCGTAGTCGACAGCTCTGGAAACACCATATATTTT. The V call is TRBV9, the J call TRBJ1-3; D might be TRBD1 (5 bases). Germline V gene sequence: CDR1 SGDLS, CDR2 YYNGEE. V was clipped by 0 bases and J by 0 bases, with 7 bases between them. The CDR3 has 15 residues.

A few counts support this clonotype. The CDR3 loop reads CASRVSENTEAFF. As DNA, the CDR3 is TGTGCCAGCAGGGTCTCAGAAAACACTGAAGCTTTCTTT. The chain uses TRBV11-1 and TRBJ1-1, with D unclear. The CDR3 is 13 residues long. Trimming shortened V by 6 bases and J by 2 bases, and 10 bases separated the two germline ends. From germline, CDR1 is SGHAT and CDR2 FQDESV (reference sequence).

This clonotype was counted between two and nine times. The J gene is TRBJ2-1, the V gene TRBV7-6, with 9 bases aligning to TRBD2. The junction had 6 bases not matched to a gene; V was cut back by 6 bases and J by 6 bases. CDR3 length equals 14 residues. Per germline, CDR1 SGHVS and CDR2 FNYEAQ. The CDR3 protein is CASSSGLARNEQFF. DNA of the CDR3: TGTGCCAGCAGTTCCGGACTAGCGCGCAATGAGCAGTTCTTC.

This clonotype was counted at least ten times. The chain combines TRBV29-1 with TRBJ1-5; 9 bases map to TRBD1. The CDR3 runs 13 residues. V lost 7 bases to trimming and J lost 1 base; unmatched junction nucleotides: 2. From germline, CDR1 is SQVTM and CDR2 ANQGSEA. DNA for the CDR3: TGCAGCGCCGGGACAGGGAGCAATCAGCCCCAGCATTTT. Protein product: CSAGTGSNQPQHF.

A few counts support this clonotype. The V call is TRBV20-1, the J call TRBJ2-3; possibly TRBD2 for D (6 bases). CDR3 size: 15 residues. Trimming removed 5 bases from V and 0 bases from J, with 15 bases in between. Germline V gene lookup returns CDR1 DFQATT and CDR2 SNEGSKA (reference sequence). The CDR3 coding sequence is TGCAGTGCTGGGTCCTCCGGGACTAGCACAGATACGCAGTATTTT. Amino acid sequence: CSAGSSGTSTDTQYF.

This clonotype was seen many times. This chain's CDR3 is CASSRSQGMGYTF. As DNA, the CDR3 is TGTGCCAGCAGCCGATCTCAGGGGATGGGCTACACCTTC. This chain uses TRBV6-6 with TRBJ1-2, with TRBD1 as a possible D gene (6 bases). CDR1 MNHNY and CDR2 SVGAGI come from the germline V gene (reference sequence). The CDR3 consists of 13 residues. With 6 bases removed from V and 8 bases from J, the gap between germline ends came to 16 bases.

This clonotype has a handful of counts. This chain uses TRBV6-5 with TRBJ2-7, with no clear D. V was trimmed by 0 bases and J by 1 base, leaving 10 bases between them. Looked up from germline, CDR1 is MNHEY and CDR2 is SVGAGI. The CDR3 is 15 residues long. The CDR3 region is CASSYSGGASYEQYF. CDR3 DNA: TGTGCCAGCAGTTACTCCGGCGGAGCATCCTACGAGCAGTACTTC.

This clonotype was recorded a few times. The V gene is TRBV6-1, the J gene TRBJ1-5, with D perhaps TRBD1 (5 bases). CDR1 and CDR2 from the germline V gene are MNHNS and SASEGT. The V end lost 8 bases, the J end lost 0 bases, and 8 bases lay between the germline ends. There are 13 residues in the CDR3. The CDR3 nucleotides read TGTGCCAGCCAGGGATATAGCAATCAGCCCCAGCATTTT. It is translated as CASQGYSNQPQHF.

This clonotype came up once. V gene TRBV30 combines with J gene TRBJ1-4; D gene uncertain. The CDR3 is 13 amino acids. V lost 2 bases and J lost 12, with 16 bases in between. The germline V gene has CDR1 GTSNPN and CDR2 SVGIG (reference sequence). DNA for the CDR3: TGTGCCTGGAGTACAGCCCCTCGAGGAGAACTGTTTTTT. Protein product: CAWSTAPRGELFF.

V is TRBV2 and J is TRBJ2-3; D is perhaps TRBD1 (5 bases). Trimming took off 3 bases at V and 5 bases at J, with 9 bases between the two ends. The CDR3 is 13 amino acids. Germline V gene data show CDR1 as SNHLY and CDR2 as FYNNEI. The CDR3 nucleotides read TGTGCCAGCAGTGATTCCAGGGAAGATACGCAGTATTTT. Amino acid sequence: CASSDSREDTQYF.

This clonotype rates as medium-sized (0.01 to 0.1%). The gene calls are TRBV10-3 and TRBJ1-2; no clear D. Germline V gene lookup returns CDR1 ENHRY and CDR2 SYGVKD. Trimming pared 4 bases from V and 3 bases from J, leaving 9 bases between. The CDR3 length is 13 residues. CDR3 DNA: TGTGCCATCAGTGTGCAGGTGGACTATGGCTACACCTTC. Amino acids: CAISVQVDYGYTF.

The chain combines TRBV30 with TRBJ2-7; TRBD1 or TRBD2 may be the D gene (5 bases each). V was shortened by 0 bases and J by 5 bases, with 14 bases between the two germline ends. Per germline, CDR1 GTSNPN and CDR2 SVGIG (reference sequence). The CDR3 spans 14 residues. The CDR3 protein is CAWSVGGTFHEQYF. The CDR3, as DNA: TGTGCCTGGAGTGTAGGTGGGACCTTTCACGAGCAGTACTTC.

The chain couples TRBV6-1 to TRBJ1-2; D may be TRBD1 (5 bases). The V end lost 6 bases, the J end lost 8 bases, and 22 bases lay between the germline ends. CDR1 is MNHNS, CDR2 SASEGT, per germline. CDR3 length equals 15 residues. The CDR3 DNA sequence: TGTGCCAGCAGCATGAAGCGGGGGATGGTTGAGGGCTACACCTTC. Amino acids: CASSMKRGMVEGYTF.

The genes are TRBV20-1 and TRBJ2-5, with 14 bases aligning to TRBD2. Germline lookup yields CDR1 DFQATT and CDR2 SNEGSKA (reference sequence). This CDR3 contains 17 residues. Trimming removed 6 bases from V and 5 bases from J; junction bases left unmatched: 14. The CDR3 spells CSANLGTSGSRGETQYF. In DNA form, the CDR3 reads TGCAGTGCCAACCTCGGGACTAGCGGGAGCCGGGGGGAGACCCAGTACTTC.

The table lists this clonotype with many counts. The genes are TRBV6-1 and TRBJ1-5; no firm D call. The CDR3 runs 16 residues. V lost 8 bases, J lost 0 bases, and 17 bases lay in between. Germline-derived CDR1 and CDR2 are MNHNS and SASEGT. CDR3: CASLERRAYSNQPQHF. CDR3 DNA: TGTGCCAGCTTGGAAAGGCGCGCTTATAGCAATCAGCCCCAGCATTTT.

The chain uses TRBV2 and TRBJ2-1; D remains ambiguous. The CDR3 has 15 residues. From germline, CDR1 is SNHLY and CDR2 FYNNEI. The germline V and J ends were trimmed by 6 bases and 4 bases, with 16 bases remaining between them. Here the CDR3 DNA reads TGTGCCAGCAGGTCAAGGGCCCTTACTTACAATGAGCAGTTCTTC. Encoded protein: CASRSRALTYNEQFF.

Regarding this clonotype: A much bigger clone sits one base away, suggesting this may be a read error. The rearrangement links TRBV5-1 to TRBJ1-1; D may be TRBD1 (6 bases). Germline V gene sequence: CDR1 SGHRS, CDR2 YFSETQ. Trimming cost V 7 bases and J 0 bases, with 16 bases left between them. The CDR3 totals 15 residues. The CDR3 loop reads CASGQGGGMNTEAFF. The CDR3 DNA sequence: TGCGCCAGCGGCCAAGGGGGGGGCATGAACACTGAAGCTTTCTTT. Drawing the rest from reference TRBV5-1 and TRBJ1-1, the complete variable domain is KAGVTQTPRYLIKTRGQQVTLSCSPISGHRSVSWYQQTPGQGLQFLFEYFSETQRNKGNFPGRFSGRQFSNSRSEMNVSTLELGDSALYLCASGQGGGMNTEAFFGQGTRLTVV.

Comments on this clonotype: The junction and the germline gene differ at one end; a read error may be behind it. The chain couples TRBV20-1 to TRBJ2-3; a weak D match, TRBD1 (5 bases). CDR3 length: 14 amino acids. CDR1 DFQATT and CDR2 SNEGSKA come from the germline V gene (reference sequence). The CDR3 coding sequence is TGCAGTGCTAGTAGGGCAGGGTACACATATACGCAGTATTTT. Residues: CSASRAGYTYTQYF.

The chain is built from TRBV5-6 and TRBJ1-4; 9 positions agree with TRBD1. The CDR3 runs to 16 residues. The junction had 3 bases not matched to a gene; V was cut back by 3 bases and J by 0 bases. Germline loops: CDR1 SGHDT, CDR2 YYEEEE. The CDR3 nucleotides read TGTGCCAGCAGCTCGACAGGGGGTGCAACTAATGAAAAACTGTTTTTT. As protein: CASSSTGGATNEKLFF.